The 8 T cell receptor beta chains below all came from one sample that was sequenced in a study of early T cells in non-severe SARS-CoV-2 infection. TCRdb fed the 5' RACE reads into MiXCR, producing one record per CDR3 protein. This table has 70,000 to 85,000 distinct CDR3 sequences, approximately 13% appearing once. The specimen was whole blood. Source of these receptors: an adult who was a healthcare worker with PCR-confirmed SARS-CoV-2 infection or an uninfected control (not recorded which).

The chain links TRBV18 to TRBJ1-1; D gene ambiguous. Looked up from germline, CDR1 is KGHSH and CDR2 is LQKENI. The CDR3 totals 12 residues. The V gene lost 4 bases and the J gene lost 4 bases, with 7 bases spanning the gap. The CDR3 region is CASSQGSTEAFF. CDR3 nucleotide sequence: TGTGCCAGCTCACAGGGCAGCACTGAAGCTTTCTTT.

This clonotype was seen ten or more times. This chain joins TRBV6-6 and TRBJ2-2, with 10 bases lining up with TRBD2. The CDR3 is 15 amino acids. Looked up from germline, CDR1 is MNHNY and CDR2 is SVGAGI (reference sequence). Trimming at V came to 4 bases and at J to 5 bases, leaving 4 bases not matched to a gene. CDR3 DNA: TGTGCCAGCAGTTCTAGCGGGAGAGAGACCGGGGAGCTGTTTTTT. Translation gives CASSSSGRETGELFF.

The rearrangement links TRBV5-1 to TRBJ1-5; D unclear. This CDR3 is 16 amino acids long. Germline CDR1 and CDR2: SGHRS and YFSETQ. The V end lost 0 bases, the J end lost 4 bases, and 14 bases lay between the germline ends. The CDR3 nucleotides read TGCGCCAGCAGCTTGGGGGATTCAGCGGGTAATCAGCCCCAGCATTTT. This sequence encodes CASSLGDSAGNQPQHF. Full variable domain (rest looked up from reference TRBV5-1 and TRBJ1-5): KAGVTQTPRYLIKTRGQQVTLSCSPISGHRSVSWYQQTPGQGLQFLFEYFSETQRNKGNFPGRFSGRQFSNSRSEMNVSTLELGDSALYLCASSLGDSAGNQPQHFGDGTRLSIL.

This sequence joins TRBV5-5 and TRBJ2-3, with 8 bases identical to TRBD2. CDR1 SGHKS and CDR2 YYEKEE come from the germline V gene (reference sequence). CDR3 length equals 14 residues. V was clipped by 2 bases and J by 5 bases; unmatched bases: 4. The CDR3 reads CASSFGGAGDTQYF. The CDR3 DNA reads as TGTGCCAGCAGCTTCGGGGGGGCTGGAGATACGCAGTATTTT. The full variable domain, its missing parts supplied by reference TRBV5-5 and TRBJ2-3, is DAGVTQSPTHLIKTRGQQVTLRCSPISGHKSVSWYQQVLGQGPQFIFQYYEKEERGRGNFPDRFSARQFPNYSSELNVNALLLGDSALYLCASSFGGAGDTQYFGPGTRLTVL.

This chain uses TRBV7-9 with TRBJ1-2; TRBD1 aligns across 11 bases. The CDR3 is 17 amino acids. Trimming took 5 bases from V and 3 from J; bases not matched to a gene: 11. Germline CDR1 is SEHNR and CDR2 is FQNEAQ (reference sequence). CDR3 residues: CASSTQGQGVKDYGYTF. The DNA for the CDR3 is TGTGCCAGCAGCACCCAGGGACAGGGGGTGAAAGACTATGGCTACACCTTC.

The chain links TRBV2 to TRBJ2-2; 7 nucleotides agree with TRBD2. Trimming at V came to 10 bases and at J to 6 bases, leaving 11 bases not matched to a gene. The CDR3 has 14 residues. CDR1 is SNHLY and CDR2 is FYNNEI in the germline V gene. CDR3 region: CATSRTSGAGELFF. For the CDR3, the DNA is TGTGCCACATCCCGGACTAGTGGGGCCGGGGAGCTGTTTTTT.

This clonotype came up a few times. The chain carries TRBV3-1 and TRBJ2-3; the match to TRBD1 covers 8 bases. Germline loops: CDR1 LGHDT, CDR2 YNNKEL (reference sequence). J lost 2 bases, V lost 5 bases, and 9 bases had no gene match. The CDR3 spans 16 residues. This CDR3 reads CASSLDLDRATDTQYF. The CDR3 bases are TGTGCCAGCAGCTTAGACCTGGACAGGGCCACAGATACGCAGTATTTT.

This clonotype was seen more than once but under ten times. The chain is built from TRBV30 and TRBJ1-6; D not certain. V was pared by 4 bases and J by 9 bases, with 19 bases between. From germline, CDR1 is GTSNPN and CDR2 SVGIG (reference sequence). The CDR3 sequence is 15 residues long. The CDR3 DNA reads as TGTGCCTGGACCCCAGGACCGGTTCGCGGTTCACCCCTCCACTTT. It yields the protein CAWTPGPVRGSPLHF.